This is a list of T cell receptor beta chains from one sample in a study of blood T cell repertoires in COVID-19. Here immunoSEQ multiplex PCR was the method, and the copy in TCRdb shows in-frame clones only, minus some. The sample has about 42,000 clones; 60% to 80% are singletons. Material for sequencing was peripheral blood. All receptors come from a woman aged 65 to 85 with acute or convalescent COVID-19. Each CDR3 is given with its conserved first and last residue. A D gene is named only where the DNA matches it firmly. The listing skips clone size in some rows; elsewhere it reads once, few, many or a size class.

NA	TRBJ1-5	NA	TRBV27	TGTGCCAGCAGGGGGGCCCATAGCAATCAGCCCCAGCATTTT	CASRGAHSNQPQHF
NA	TRBJ1-1	NA	TRBV30	TGTGCCTGGAGTGGGACAGAAGCTGAAGCTTTCTTT	CAWSGTEAEAFF
NA	TRBJ1-2	TRBD1	TRBV7-2	TGTGCCAGCAGCTTAGGGGGGACAGGGGCGAACTATGGCTACACCTTC	CASSLGGTGANYGYTF
NA	TRBJ2-1	NA	TRBV9	TGTGCCAGCACCCCAAGAGGGGGGGGCTCCTACAATGAGCAGTTCTTC	CASTPRGGGSYNEQFF
NA	TRBJ1-4	NA	TRBV19	TGTGCCACCAGGTGGGGGCCGACCCAAAATGAAAAACTGTTTTTT	CATRWGPTQNEKLFF
NA	TRBJ1-1	TRBD1	TRBV2	TGTGCCAGCAGCCCGACAGGGGCGAACACTGAAGCTTTCTTT	CASSPTGANTEAFF
NA	TRBJ1-1	NA	TRBV6-6	TGTGCCAGCAGTTACTCTCGGGGGATCGGAGAAGCTTTCTTT	CASSYSRGIGEAFF
NA	TRBJ1-3	TRBD1	TRBV10-3	TGTGCCACAGCTCCTCCGACAGGGGGCCTCGGAAACACCATATATTTT	CATAPPTGGLGNTIYF
NA	TRBJ2-3	TRBD1	TRBV20-1	TGCAGTGCTAGTATCCGCAGGGGGTTTGAAGATACGCAGTATTTT	CSASIRRGFEDTQYF
NA	TRBJ2-3	TRBD2	TRBV29-1	TGCAGCGCCGACTCCGAGTGGGCTAGCGGGGATTCTAGCACAGATACGCAGTATTTT	CSADSEWASGDSSTDTQYF
NA	TRBJ2-2	TRBD1	TRBV29-1	TGCAGCGTTGTAGGGACAGGGGGTCTCACCGGGGAGCTGTTTTTT	CSVVGTGGLTGELFF
NA	TRBJ1-1	TRBD1	TRBV11-3	TGTGCCAGCAGCGCCGGGACAGCAGAAGCTTTCTTT	CASSAGTAEAFF
few	TRBJ2-7	NA	TRBV12-3/TRBV12-4	TGTGCCAGCAGCCCCTCAGTAAATCACGAGCAGTACTTC	CASSPSVNHEQYF
few	TRBJ2-7	TRBD1	TRBV6-2/TRBV6-3	TGTGCCAGCAGTTACCCCGGGACAGGGGACGAGCAGTACTTC	CASSYPGTGDEQYF
few	TRBJ2-2	NA	TRBV7-9	TGTGCCAGCAGCTTCGGGAATTGGAACACCGGGGAGCTGTTTTTT	CASSFGNWNTGELFF
NA	TRBJ1-1	NA	TRBV6-5	TGTGCCAGCAGTCGCCTTGCGGGGGTCACTGAAGCTTTCTTT	CASSRLAGVTEAFF
NA	TRBJ1-2	TRBD1	TRBV18	TGTGCCAGCTCCTCTGAATCAGGGGGGCGAGCTGGCTACACCTTC	CASSSESGGRAGYTF
NA	TRBJ1-5	NA	TRBV28	TGTGCCGTCCGGGGAAGCCATCAGCCCCAGCATTTT	CAVRGSHQPQHF
NA	TRBJ2-1	TRBD1	TRBV9	TGTGCCAGCAGCCCGGGGACAGGGGCGCCTTCCTACAATGAGCAGTTCTTC	CASSPGTGAPSYNEQFF
NA	TRBJ1-3	NA	TRBV20-1	TGCAGTGCTTGTGGGAGATCTGGAAACACCATATATTTT	CSACGRSGNTIYF
NA	TRBJ2-2	TRBD2	TRBV30	TGTGCCTGGGCTAGCGGGACGAACACCGGGGAGCTGTTTTTT	CAWASGTNTGELFF
once	TRBJ2-1	TRBD2	TRBV19	TGTGCCAGTACCCCCCTAGCGGCCAGCTCCTACAATGAGCAGTTCTTC	CASTPLAASSYNEQFF
NA	TRBJ2-7	NA	TRBV6-1	TGTGCCAGCAGTGAAGCCCCGCGGGGGCCTTACGAGCAGTACTTC	CASSEAPRGPYEQYF
NA	TRBJ1-4	NA	TRBV6-5	TGTGCCAGCAGCTACCTTCGGGGGGAAAAACTGTTTTTT	CASSYLRGEKLFF
NA	TRBJ2-1	TRBD2	TRBV28	TGTGCCAGCAGTGAGATAAGCGGGAGGAACTACAATGAGCAGTTCTTC	CASSEISGRNYNEQFF
few	TRBJ2-3	NA	TRBV11-2	TGTGCCAGCAGCGCTGGGGCGGGAAACACAGATACGCAGTATTTT	CASSAGAGNTDTQYF
NA	TRBJ2-3	NA	TRBV4-1	TGCGCCAGCAGCCAACAGACTAGCACAGATACGCAGTATTTT	CASSQQTSTDTQYF
NA	TRBJ1-2	NA	TRBV30	TGTGCCTGGAGTCCCGGGGGTGGCTACACCTTC	CAWSPGGGYTF
NA	TRBJ1-3	NA	TRBV30	TGTGCCCTCAGGGGTTCTGGAAACACCATATATTTT	CALRGSGNTIYF
NA	TRBJ1-3	NA	TRBV3-1/TRBV3-2	TGTGCCAGCAGCCAAACATGGAACACCATATATTTT	CASSQTWNTIYF
NA	TRBJ1-6	NA	TRBV2	TGTGCCAGCAGCACAGGGTCGTCTTCACCCCTCCACTTT	CASSTGSSSPLHF
NA	TRBJ2-7	TRBD1	TRBV11-1	TGTGCCAGCAGCCCTAACCCGGGACAGGGGGGCGAGCAGTACTTC	CASSPNPGQGGEQYF
NA	TRBJ2-1	TRBD2	TRBV5-1	TGCGCCAGCAGCTGGGGACTAGCTAGCTCCTACAATGAGCAGTTCTTC	CASSWGLASSYNEQFF
NA	TRBJ2-1	TRBD2	TRBV10-3	TGTGCCATCAGCCGGGGGGGCCGAAATGAGCAGTTCTTC	CAISRGGRNEQFF
NA	TRBJ2-5	TRBD2	TRBV18	TGTGCCAGCTCACCACGGTCTAGCGGGAGTGGAGAGACCCAGTACTTC	CASSPRSSGSGETQYF
NA	TRBJ1-3	TRBD1	TRBV6-1	TGTGCCAGCAGTGCCCGTGAGCTGGGACAGGGCTCGGGAAACACCATATATTTT	CASSARELGQGSGNTIYF
NA	TRBJ1-5	TRBD1	TRBV2	TGTGCCAGCAGCCGACAGGGGTCCAATCAGCCCCAGCATTTT	CASSRQGSNQPQHF
few	TRBJ2-7	NA	TRBV10-2	TGCGCCAGCAGCGGACAGATAACCTACGAGCAGTACTTC	CASSGQITYEQYF
once	TRBJ2-2	NA	TRBV2	TGTGCCAGCAGTGGCAGTCAAGCGAACACCGGGGAGCTGTTTTTT	CASSGSQANTGELFF
NA	TRBJ2-2	TRBD1	TRBV28	TGTGCCAGCAGCCCCAGGGGGTTTGACGGGGAGCTGTTTTTT	CASSPRGFDGELFF
few	TRBJ2-7	TRBD2	TRBV28	TGTGCCAGCATCGGGGCGGGAGGAGTTCGGGAGCAGTACTTC	CASIGAGGVREQYF
NA	TRBJ1-1	TRBD1	TRBV27	TGTGCCAGCAGGGGACAGGGCATCACTGAAGCTTTCTTT	CASRGQGITEAFF
once	TRBJ2-6	TRBD1	TRBV11-2	TGTGCCAGCAGCCCCCAGACAGGGCTACCGTCTGGGGCCAACGTCCTGACTTTC	CASSPQTGLPSGANVLTF
few	TRBJ1-4	NA	TRBV10-1	TGCGCCAGCAGTGAGTCGTCGGGGACTATAGAAAAACTGTTTTTT	CASSESSGTIEKLFF
NA	TRBJ1-2	NA	TRBV2	TGTGCCAGCAGTCTATTAAACTATGGCTACACCTTC	CASSLLNYGYTF
few	TRBJ2-7	TRBD2	TRBV5-1	TGCGCCAGCAGCGTCGGACTAGCGGGGACCTACGAGCAGTACTTC	CASSVGLAGTYEQYF
NA	TRBJ2-3	TRBD2	TRBV6-6	TGTGCCAGTTGGGGGACTATAGAAGATACGCAGTATTTT	CASWGTIEDTQYF
NA	TRBJ1-6	TRBD1	TRBV5-1	TGCGCCAGCAGCGCTGGAGGACAGGGATTGAGCTCCTATAATTCACCCCTCCACTTT	CASSAGGQGLSSYNSPLHF
once	TRBJ2-1	TRBD2	TRBV28	TGTGCCAGCAGTTTTTGGGGCCAGCGGGAGATGTCCTACAATGAGCAGTTCTTC	CASSFWGQREMSYNEQFF
NA	TRBJ1-1	NA	TRBV3-1/TRBV3-2	TGTGCCAGCAGCCACGGAGGTACTGAAGCTTTCTTT	CASSHGGTEAFF
NA	TRBJ2-3	NA	TRBV9	TGTGCCAGCAGCTCCCGGTTCGGGGGAAATACGCAGTATTTT	CASSSRFGGNTQYF
NA	TRBJ1-1	TRBD1	TRBV18	TGTGCCAGCTCACCCCGGGACAGCGGAATGAACACTGAAGCTTTCTTT	CASSPRDSGMNTEAFF
NA	TRBJ2-4	NA	TRBV7-2	TGTGCCAGCGGCTCCGGGACACTGAAAAACATTCAGTACTTC	CASGSGTLKNIQYF
NA	TRBJ2-2	NA	TRBV4-2	TGTGCCAGCAGCCAAGATGCCCTACCCCCTCCCGGGGAGCTGTTTTTT	CASSQDALPPPGELFF